This entry lists 13 T cell receptor beta chains sequenced from one sample in a study of cytomegalovirus exposure and HLA in healthy donors. PCR employed 60 Vbeta and 13 Jbeta primers. Using immunoSEQ multiplex PCR, the repertoire was profiled, and TCRdb retains in-frame clones only, with some absent. This table holds some 99,000 clones, approximately 74% found once. The specimen was PBMCs. All receptors derive from a male donor in good health and CMV-seronegative.

The V and J genes are TRBV9 and TRBJ1-4; the match to TRBD1 covers 10 bases. After removal of 4 bases from V and 3 bases from J, the junction contained 12 bases not matched to a gene. This CDR3 has 18 amino acids. The V gene's germline CDR1 is SGDLS and CDR2 YYNGEE. The CDR3: CASSPEGGQGRSNEKLFF. In DNA form, the CDR3 reads TGTGCCAGCAGCCCGGAAGGGGGACAGGGGAGGTCTAATGAAAAACTGTTTTTT. The variable domain in full, completed from reference TRBV9 and TRBJ1-4, reads DSGVTQTPKHLITATGQRVTLRCSPRSGDLSVYWYQQSLDQGLQFLIQYYNGEERAKGNILERFSAQQFPDLHSELNLSSLELGDSALYFCASSPEGGQGRSNEKLFFGSGTQLSVL.

V and J are TRBV5-4 and TRBJ1-2, with D possibly matching TRBD1 (5 bases). V lost 1 base to trimming and J lost 6 bases, with 13 bases between them. The CDR3 contains 14 residues. Germline-derived CDR1 and CDR2 are SGHNT and YYREEE (reference sequence). The CDR3 DNA reads as TGTGCCAGCAGCTTGATGGTCGGGGGACATGGCTACACCTTC. Protein: CASSLMVGGHGYTF.

This clone has just a few counts. The chain joins TRBV28 to TRBJ2-7; D perhaps matches TRBD2 (6 bases). CDR1 and CDR2 from the germline V gene are MDHEN and SYDVKM. CDR3 length: 14 residues. Trimming took off 7 bases at V and 7 bases at J, with 20 bases between the two ends. The DNA of the CDR3 is TGTGCCAGCAACCTTAACGCGGGCGGGACGGAGCAGTACTTC. Residues: CASNLNAGGTEQYF.

The chain links TRBV4-3 to TRBJ2-4; D is perhaps TRBD2 (5 bases). CDR1 LGHNA and CDR2 YSLEER come from the germline V gene. This CDR3 is built from 15 residues. V was pared by 0 bases and J by 5 bases, with 11 bases between. CDR3: CASSQDGRGENIQYF. CDR3 coding DNA: TGCGCCAGCAGCCAAGATGGACGGGGTGAAAACATTCAGTACTTC.

This clone has a single count. J is TRBJ2-4 and V is TRBV4-2; D gene ambiguous. Germline CDR1 reads LGHNA; CDR2 reads YNFKEQ. The CDR3 contains 18 residues. The ends were cut back, 0 bases at V and 8 bases at J, with 23 bases in the middle. The CDR3 spells CASSQDQIPRQVMDIQYF. Written as DNA, the CDR3 is TGTGCCAGCAGCCAAGATCAAATCCCCCGCCAGGTGATGGACATTCAGTACTTC.

The chain combines TRBV28 with TRBJ1-2, with unresolved D. Germline loops: CDR1 MDHEN, CDR2 SYDVKM. The CDR3 is 15 residues long. V was cut by 5 bases and J by 4 bases, with 17 bases left in between. CDR3: CASSPPSVGSYGYTF. The CDR3 nucleotides read TGTGCCAGCAGTCCCCCAAGCGTTGGTAGCTATGGCTACACCTTC.

The chain joins TRBV9 to TRBJ1-1; D ambiguous. The length of the CDR3 is 14 residues. CDR1 is SGDLS and CDR2 is YYNGEE in the germline V gene. V shed 3 bases and J shed 0 bases, with 9 bases lying between them. CDR3 coding DNA: TGTGCCAGCAGCGCGTCGTCTTTGAACACTGAAGCTTTCTTT. Translated, it gives CASSASSLNTEAFF.

In its sample, this clone was seen a few times. The chain links TRBV19 to TRBJ1-4; TRBD1 aligns across 7 bases. CDR3 size: 16 residues. After removal of 4 bases from V and 4 bases from J, the junction contained 9 bases not matched to a gene. CDR1 is LNHDA, CDR2 SQIVND, per germline (reference sequence). The CDR3 sequence: CASSTLPGTVNEKLFF. For the CDR3, the DNA is TGTGCCAGTAGTACGCTACCCGGGACAGTTAATGAAAAACTGTTTTTT. The complete variable domain, with remaining parts taken from reference TRBV19 and TRBJ1-4, reads DGGITQSPKYLFRKEGQNVTLSCEQNLNHDAMYWYRQDPGQGLRLIYYSQIVNDFQKGDIAEGYSVSREKKESFPLTVTSAQKNPTAFYLCASSTLPGTVNEKLFFGSGTQLSVL.

The gene calls are TRBV7-9 and TRBJ2-7; a possible D gene is TRBD2 (5 bases). Germline lookup yields CDR1 SEHNR and CDR2 FQNEAQ (reference sequence). This CDR3 region has 14 residues. V was clipped by 7 bases and J by 0 bases, with 13 bases between them. CDR3 loop: CASTGVGSSYEQYF. CDR3 sequence (DNA): TGTGCCAGCACCGGGGTCGGTAGCTCCTACGAGCAGTACTTC.

This clone was picked up a small number of times. The chain uses TRBV7-9 and TRBJ2-7; 7 bases agree with TRBD2. This CDR3 region has 15 residues. Germline loops: CDR1 SEHNR, CDR2 FQNEAQ (reference sequence). Trimming removed 5 bases from V and 4 bases from J; junction bases left unmatched: 11. The CDR3 DNA reads TGTGCCAGCAGCCTGACGAGCGGGACCTATTACGAGCAGTACTTC. Its translation: CASSLTSGTYYEQYF.

This chain joins TRBV7-2 and TRBJ2-7; D is perhaps TRBD1 (6 bases). The CDR3 has 15 amino acids. The germline V gene encodes CDR1 SGHTA and CDR2 FQGNSA. Trimming shortened V by 5 bases and J by 2 bases, and 16 bases separated the two germline ends. The CDR3 reads CASSVRTGQTYEQYF. The CDR3 DNA reads as TGTGCCAGCAGCGTTCGTACGGGACAAACCTACGAGCAGTACTTC.

J is TRBJ1-5 and V is TRBV19; maybe TRBD1 (6 bases). CDR1 and CDR2 from the germline V gene are LNHDA and SQIVND (reference sequence). V lost 3 bases, J lost 4 bases, and 13 bases lay in between. The CDR3 runs 15 residues. The CDR3 is CASSIRGGGNQPQHF. In DNA form, the CDR3 reads TGTGCCAGTAGTATCCGAGGGGGAGGGAATCAGCCCCAGCATTTT.

This clone was observed a single time. The rearrangement links TRBV7-9 to TRBJ2-3; weak D call: TRBD2 (6 bases). CDR3 length: 16 amino acids. Germline V CDR1 and CDR2: SEHNR, FQNEAQ (reference sequence). With 5 bases removed from V and 0 bases from J, the gap between germline ends came to 15 bases. The CDR3 is CASSETLAISTDTQYF. The CDR3 bases are TGTGCCAGCAGCGAGACCCTAGCGATTAGCACAGATACGCAGTATTTT.